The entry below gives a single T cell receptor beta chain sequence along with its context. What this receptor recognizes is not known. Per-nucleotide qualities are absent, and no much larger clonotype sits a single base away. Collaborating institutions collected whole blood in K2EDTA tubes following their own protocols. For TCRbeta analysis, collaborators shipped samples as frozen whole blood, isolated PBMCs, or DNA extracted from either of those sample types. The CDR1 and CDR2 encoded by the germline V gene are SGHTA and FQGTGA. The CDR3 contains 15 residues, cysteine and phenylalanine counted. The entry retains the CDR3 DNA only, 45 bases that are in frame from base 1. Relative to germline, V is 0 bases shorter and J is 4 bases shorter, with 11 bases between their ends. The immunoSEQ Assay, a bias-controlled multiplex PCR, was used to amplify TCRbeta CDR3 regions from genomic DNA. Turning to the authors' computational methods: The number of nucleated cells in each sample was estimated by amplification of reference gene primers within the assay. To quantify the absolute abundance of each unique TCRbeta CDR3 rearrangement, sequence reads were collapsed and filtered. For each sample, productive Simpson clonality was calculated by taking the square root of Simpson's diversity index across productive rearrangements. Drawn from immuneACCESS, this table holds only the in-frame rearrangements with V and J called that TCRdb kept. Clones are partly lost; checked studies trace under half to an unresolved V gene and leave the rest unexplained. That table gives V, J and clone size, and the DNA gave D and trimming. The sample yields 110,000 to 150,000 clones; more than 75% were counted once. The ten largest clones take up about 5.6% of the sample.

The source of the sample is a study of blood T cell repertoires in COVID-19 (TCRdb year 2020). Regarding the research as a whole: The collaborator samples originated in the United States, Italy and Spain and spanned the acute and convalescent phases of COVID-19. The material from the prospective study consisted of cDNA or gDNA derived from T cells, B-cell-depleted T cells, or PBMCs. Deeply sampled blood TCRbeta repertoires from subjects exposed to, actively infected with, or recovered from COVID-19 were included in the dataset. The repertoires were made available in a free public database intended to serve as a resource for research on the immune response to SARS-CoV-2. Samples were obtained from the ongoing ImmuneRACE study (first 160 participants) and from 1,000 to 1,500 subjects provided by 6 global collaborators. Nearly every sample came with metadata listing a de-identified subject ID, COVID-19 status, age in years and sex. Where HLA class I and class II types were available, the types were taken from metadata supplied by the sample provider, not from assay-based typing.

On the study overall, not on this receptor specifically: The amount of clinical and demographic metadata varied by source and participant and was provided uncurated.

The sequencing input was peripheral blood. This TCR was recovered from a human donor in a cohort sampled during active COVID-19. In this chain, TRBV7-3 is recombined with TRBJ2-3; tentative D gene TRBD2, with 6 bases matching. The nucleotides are TGTGCCAGCAGCTTAACGGGGGTAGCGGCAGATACGCAGTATTTT. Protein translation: CASSLTGVAADTQYF.